This T cell receptor (beta chain) is drawn from a study of blood T cell repertoires in COVID-19 (dated by TCRdb to 2020 to 2021). About the full investigation: Samples covering the acute and convalescent phases of COVID-19 were provided by collaborators in the United States, Italy and Spain. Subjects who had been exposed to COVID-19, were actively infected with it, or had recovered from it provided the deeply sampled blood TCRbeta repertoires that made up the dataset. Nearly every sample came with metadata listing a de-identified subject ID, COVID-19 status, age in years and sex. The material from the prospective study consisted of cDNA or gDNA derived from T cells, B-cell-depleted T cells, or PBMCs. Where available, HLA class I and class II types were obtained from metadata supplied by the sample provider rather than from assay-based typing. Samples were obtained from the ongoing ImmuneRACE study (first 160 participants) and from some 1,300 subjects provided by 6 global collaborators. The repertoires were released in a freely available public database meant as a resource for research on the immune response to SARS-CoV-2.

TCRbeta CDR3 regions were amplified from genomic DNA by means of the immunoSEQ Assay, a bias-controlled multiplex PCR. The authors' analysis ran thus. The number of nucleated cells in each sample was estimated by amplification of reference gene primers within the assay. Sequence reads were collapsed and filtered to measure the absolute abundance of every unique TCRbeta CDR3 rearrangement. For each sample, productive Simpson clonality was calculated as the square root of Simpson's diversity index over productive rearrangements. TCRdb's version of the immuneACCESS table is confined to in-frame rearrangements and falls short of the full clone set. An unresolved V gene accounts for under half of the shortfall where checked; the remainder is of unknown origin. The V and J calls and the clone size are those of that table, but D and trimming were determined from the DNA. In this sample the table shows roughly 38,000 clones, 85% to 90% of which occur a single time. The ten top clones hold roughly three fifths of the sample.

What the authors observed across the whole study: The quantity of clinical and demographic metadata differed by source and by participant and was supplied without curation.

Each collaborating institution followed its own protocols to collect whole blood in K2EDTA tubes. For TCRbeta analysis, collaborators shipped samples as frozen whole blood, isolated PBMCs, or DNA extracted from either of those sample types. V trim: 8 bases; J trim: 8 bases; unmatched bases: 8. The CDR3 runs 13 residues from the cysteine to the phenylalanine. The only DNA kept is the CDR3, 39 bases in frame from the first base. Taken from the germline V gene, the CDR1 and CDR2 loops are SNHLY and FYNNEI. About this clone: Its cognate antigen has yet to be identified. Per-base qualities were not stored, and no clone one base away is much larger.

The TCR comes from an older man with acute or convalescent COVID-19. The chain couples TRBV2 to TRBJ1-4; TRBD1 agrees with 7 junctional bases. The sample consisted of peripheral blood. The DNA reads as follows: TGTGCCAGCGGACAGGACTTAAAGGAAAAACTGTTTTTT. It is translated as CASGQDLKEKLFF. The full variable domain, with segments outside the CDR3 supplied by the reference TRBV2 and TRBJ1-4 proteins, appears as EPEVTQTPSHQVTQMGQEVILRCVPISNHLYFYWYRQILGQKVEFLVSFYNNEISEKSEIFDDQFSVERPDGSNFTLKIRSTKLEDSAMYFCASGQDLKEKLFFGSGTQLSVL.